The clone carrying this T cell receptor (beta chain) has a handful of counts. Its antigen remains unknown. This entry is derived from a study of T-cell memory formation after mild COVID-19. The overall study: Largely, TCR clusters stayed within a single donor.

TCRdb re-called the 5' RACE reads through MiXCR, storing one row per CDR3 protein. There are under 600,000 distinct CDR3 sequences in the sample; about 20% occur only once, and 7% to 9% lies in the top ten. CDR1 and CDR2 from the germline V gene are MDHEN and SYDVKM. V lost 8 bases and J lost 5; bases outside the gene matches: 11. This CDR3 region has 14 residues. Points from the study as a whole: Clones contracting over day 15 to 85 were CD4/CD8 balanced, with later expanders leaning CD4+.

The chain uses TRBV28 and TRBJ2-5, with 7 bases fitting TRBD1. Sequences were obtained from PBMCs or a T cell subset sorted from them (not recorded which). The sequence came from an adult woman who had mild COVID-19 (a few samples of this study predate the infection). Cell type and time point are not known. CDR3 nucleotides: TGTGCCAGCGCCGAGGGGGCGCGACTTGAGACCCAGTACTTC. It yields the protein CASAEGARLETQYF.